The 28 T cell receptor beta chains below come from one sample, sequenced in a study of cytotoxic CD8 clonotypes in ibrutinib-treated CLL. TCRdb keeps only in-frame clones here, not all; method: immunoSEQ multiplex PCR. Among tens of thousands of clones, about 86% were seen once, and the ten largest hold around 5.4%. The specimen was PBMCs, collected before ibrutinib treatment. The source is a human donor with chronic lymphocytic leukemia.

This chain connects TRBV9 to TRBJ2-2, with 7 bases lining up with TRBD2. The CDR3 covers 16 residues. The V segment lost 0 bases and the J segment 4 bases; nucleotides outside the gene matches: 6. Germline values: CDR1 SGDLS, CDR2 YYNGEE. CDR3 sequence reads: CASSVESGTVTGELFF. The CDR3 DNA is TGTGCCAGCAGCGTAGAGAGCGGGACGGTCACCGGGGAGCTGTTTTTT.

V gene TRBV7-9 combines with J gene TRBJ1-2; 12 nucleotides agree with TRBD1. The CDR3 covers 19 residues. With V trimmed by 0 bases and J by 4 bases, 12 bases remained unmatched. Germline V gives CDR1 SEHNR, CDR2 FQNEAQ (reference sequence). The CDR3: CASSLATGTGGGPLYGYTF. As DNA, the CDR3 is TGTGCCAGCAGCTTAGCGACCGGGACAGGGGGCGGCCCCCTCTATGGCTACACCTTC.

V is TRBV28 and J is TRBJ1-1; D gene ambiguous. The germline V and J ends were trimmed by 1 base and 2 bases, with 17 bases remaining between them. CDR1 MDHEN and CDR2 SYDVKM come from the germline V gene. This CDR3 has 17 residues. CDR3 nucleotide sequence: TGTGCCAGCAGTTTATCGGGGTTCGGAAGGGTTAACACTGAAGCTTTCTTT. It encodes CASSLSGFGRVNTEAFF.

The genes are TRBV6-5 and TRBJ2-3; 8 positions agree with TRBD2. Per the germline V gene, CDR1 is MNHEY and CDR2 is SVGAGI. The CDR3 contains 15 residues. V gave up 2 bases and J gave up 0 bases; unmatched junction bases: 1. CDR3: CASSYTGGSTDTQYF. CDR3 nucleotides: TGTGCCAGCAGTTACACGGGGGGGAGCACAGATACGCAGTATTTT.

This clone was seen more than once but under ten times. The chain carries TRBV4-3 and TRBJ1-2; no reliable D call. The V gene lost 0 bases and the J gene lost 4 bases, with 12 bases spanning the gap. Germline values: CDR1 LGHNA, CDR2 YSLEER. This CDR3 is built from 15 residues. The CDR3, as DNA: TGCGCCAGCAGCCAAGATAGGCACTTTGGCTATGGCTACACCTTC. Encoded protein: CASSQDRHFGYGYTF.

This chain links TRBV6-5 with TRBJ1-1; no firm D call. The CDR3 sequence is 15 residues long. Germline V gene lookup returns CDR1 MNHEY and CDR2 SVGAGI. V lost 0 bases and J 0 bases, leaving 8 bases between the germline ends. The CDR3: CASSYSGILNTEAFF. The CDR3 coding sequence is TGTGCCAGCAGTTACTCAGGGATTCTGAACACTGAAGCTTTCTTT.

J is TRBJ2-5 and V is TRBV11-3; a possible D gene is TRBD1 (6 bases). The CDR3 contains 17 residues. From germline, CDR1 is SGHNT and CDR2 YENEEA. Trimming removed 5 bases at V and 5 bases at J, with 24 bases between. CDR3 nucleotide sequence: TGTGCCAGCAGCCACCGCCTGACAGGCCCCCTGGGGGAGACCCAGTACTTC. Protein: CASSHRLTGPLGETQYF.

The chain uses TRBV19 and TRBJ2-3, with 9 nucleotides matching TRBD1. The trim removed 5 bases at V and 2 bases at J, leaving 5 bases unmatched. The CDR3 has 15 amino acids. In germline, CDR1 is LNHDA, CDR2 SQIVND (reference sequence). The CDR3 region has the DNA TGTGCCAGTAGTTCCCGGACAGGGGCCACAGATACGCAGTATTTT. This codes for CASSSRTGATDTQYF.

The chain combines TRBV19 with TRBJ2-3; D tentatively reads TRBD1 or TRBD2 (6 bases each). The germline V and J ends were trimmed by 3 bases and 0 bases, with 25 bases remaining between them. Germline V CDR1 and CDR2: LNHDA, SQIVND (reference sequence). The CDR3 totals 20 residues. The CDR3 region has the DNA TGTGCCAGTAGTATGGTTCGGAGGGGGGCTTGGCGGGAAAGCACAGATACGCAGTATTTT. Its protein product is CASSMVRRGAWRESTDTQYF.

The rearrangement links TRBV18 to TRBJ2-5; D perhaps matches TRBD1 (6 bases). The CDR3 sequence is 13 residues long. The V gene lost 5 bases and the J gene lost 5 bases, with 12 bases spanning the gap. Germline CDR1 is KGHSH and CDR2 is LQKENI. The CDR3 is CASSEQGDETQYF. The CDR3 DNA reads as TGTGCCAGCTCAGAACAGGGAGACGAGACCCAGTACTTC.

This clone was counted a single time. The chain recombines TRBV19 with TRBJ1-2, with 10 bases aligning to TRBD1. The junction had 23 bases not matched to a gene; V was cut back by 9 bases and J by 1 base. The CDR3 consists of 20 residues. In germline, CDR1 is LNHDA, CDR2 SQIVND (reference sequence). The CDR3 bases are TGTGCCAGGATAAGACCCATACCAGCCGCCGGGACAGGGGTTAACTATGGCTACACCTTC. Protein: CARIRPIPAAGTGVNYGYTF.

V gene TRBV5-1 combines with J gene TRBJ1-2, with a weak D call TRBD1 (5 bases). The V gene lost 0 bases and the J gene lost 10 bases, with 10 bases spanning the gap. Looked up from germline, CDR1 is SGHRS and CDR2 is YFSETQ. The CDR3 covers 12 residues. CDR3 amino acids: CASSLAGGDYTF. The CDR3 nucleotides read TGCGCCAGCAGCTTGGCCGGAGGGGACTACACCTTC.

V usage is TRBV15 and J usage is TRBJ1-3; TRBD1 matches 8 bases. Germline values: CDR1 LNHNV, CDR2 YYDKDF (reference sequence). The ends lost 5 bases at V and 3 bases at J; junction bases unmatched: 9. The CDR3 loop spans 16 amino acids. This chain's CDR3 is CATSWAGGLRGNTIYF. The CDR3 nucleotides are TGTGCCACCAGCTGGGCAGGGGGCCTGCGTGGAAACACCATATATTTT.

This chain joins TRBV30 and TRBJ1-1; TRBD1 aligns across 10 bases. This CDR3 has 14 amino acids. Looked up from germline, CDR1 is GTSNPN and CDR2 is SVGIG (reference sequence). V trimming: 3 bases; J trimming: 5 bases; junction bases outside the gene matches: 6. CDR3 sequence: CAWRRQGAPTEAFF. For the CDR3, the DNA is TGTGCCTGGAGACGACAGGGGGCGCCTACTGAAGCTTTCTTT.

CDR3 sequence (DNA): TGTGCCAGCAGCTTGGCAGGAGGGAACAATCAGCCCCAGCATTTT. As protein: CASSLAGGNNQPQHF. The rearrangement uses TRBV5-5 and TRBJ1-5; no firm D call. Trimming took off 0 bases at V and 3 bases at J, with 10 bases between the two ends. This CDR3 has 15 residues. CDR1 SGHKS and CDR2 YYEKEE come from the germline V gene (reference sequence).

Written as DNA, the CDR3 is TGTGCCAGCAGCCCCCTTTTGGGACTAGCGGGACCGACCCAGTACTTC. This codes for CASSPLLGLAGPTQYF. This chain links TRBV11-3 with TRBJ2-5; 13 bases are shared with TRBD2. This CDR3 contains 16 residues. Germline V CDR1 and CDR2: SGHNT, YENEEA. Trimming took 5 bases from V and 7 from J; bases not matched to a gene: 10.

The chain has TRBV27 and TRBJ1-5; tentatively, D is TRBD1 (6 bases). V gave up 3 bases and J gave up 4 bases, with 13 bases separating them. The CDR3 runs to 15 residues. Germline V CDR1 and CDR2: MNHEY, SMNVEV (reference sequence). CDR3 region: CASSFGAGANQPQHF. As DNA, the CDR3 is TGTGCCAGCAGTTTCGGTGCAGGGGCAAATCAGCCCCAGCATTTT.

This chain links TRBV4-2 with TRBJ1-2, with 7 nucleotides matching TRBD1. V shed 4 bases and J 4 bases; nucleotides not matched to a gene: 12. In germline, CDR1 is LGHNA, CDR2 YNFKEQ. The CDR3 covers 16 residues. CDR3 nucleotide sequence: TGTGCCAGCAGCCTCCTAGGAGATCAGGGGGGCTATGGCTACACCTTC. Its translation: CASSLLGDQGGYGYTF.

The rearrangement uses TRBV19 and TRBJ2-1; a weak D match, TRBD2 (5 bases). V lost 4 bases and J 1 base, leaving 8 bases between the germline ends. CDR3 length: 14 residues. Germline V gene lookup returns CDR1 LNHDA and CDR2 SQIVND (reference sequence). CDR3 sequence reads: CASSTWTSYNEQFF. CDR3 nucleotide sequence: TGTGCCAGTAGTACCTGGACTTCCTACAATGAGCAGTTCTTC.

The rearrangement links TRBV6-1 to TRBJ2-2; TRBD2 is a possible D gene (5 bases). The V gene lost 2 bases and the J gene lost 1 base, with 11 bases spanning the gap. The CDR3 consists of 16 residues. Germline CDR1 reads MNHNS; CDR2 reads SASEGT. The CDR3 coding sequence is TGTGCCAGCAGTGAAAGAAGCGGAGGGAACACCGGGGAGCTGTTTTTT. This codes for CASSERSGGNTGELFF.

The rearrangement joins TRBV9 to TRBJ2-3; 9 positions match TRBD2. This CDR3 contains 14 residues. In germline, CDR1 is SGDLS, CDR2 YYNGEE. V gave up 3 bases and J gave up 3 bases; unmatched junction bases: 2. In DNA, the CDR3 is TGTGCCAGCAGCGCCGGACTAGCGACAGATACGCAGTATTTT. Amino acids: CASSAGLATDTQYF.

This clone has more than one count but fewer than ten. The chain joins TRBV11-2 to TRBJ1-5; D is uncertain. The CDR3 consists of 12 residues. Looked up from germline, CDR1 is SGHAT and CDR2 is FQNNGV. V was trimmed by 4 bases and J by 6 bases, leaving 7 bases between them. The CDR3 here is CASSSAGQPQHF. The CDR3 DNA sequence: TGTGCCAGCAGCTCCGCGGGTCAGCCCCAGCATTTT.

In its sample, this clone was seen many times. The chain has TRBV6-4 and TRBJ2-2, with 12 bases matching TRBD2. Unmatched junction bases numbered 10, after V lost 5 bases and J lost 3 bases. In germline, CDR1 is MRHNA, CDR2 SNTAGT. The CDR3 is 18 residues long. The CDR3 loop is CASSPTSGSFGDTGELFF. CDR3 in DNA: TGTGCCAGCAGTCCGACTAGCGGGAGTTTTGGTGACACCGGGGAGCTGTTTTTT.

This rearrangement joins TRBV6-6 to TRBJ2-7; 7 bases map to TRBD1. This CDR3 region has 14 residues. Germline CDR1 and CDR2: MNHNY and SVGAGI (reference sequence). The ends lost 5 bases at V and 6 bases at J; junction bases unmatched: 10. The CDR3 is CASSPRDSEREQYF. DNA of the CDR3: TGTGCCAGCAGTCCCCGGGACAGCGAACGCGAGCAGTACTTC.

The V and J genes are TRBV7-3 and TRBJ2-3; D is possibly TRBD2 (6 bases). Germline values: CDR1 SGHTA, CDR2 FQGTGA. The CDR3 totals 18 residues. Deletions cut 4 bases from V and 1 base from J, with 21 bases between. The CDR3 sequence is CASSSHGTGAMGTDTQYF. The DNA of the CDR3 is TGTGCCAGCAGCTCCCACGGGACGGGAGCTATGGGCACAGATACGCAGTATTTT.

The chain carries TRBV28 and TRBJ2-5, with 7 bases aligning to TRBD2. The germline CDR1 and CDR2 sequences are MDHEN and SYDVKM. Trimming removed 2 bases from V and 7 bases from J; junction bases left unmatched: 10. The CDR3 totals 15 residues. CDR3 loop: CASSLTSAGRGTQYF. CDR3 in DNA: TGTGCCAGCAGTTTAACTAGCGCGGGTCGTGGGACCCAGTACTTC.

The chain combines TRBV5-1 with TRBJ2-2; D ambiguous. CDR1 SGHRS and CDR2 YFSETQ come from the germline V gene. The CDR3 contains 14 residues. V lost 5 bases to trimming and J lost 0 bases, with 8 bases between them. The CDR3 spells CASRSESNTGELFF. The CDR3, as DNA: TGCGCCAGCAGATCCGAGTCGAACACCGGGGAGCTGTTTTTT. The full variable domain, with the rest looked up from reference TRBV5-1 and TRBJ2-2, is KAGVTQTPRYLIKTRGQQVTLSCSPISGHRSVSWYQQTPGQGLQFLFEYFSETQRNKGNFPGRFSGRQFSNSRSEMNVSTLELGDSALYLCASRSESNTGELFFGEGSRLTVL.

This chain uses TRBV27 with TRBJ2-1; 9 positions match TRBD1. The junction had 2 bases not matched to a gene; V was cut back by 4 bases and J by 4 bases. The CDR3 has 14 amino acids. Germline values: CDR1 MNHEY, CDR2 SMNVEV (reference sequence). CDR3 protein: CASSWGQGYNEQFF. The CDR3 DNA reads TGTGCCAGCAGTTGGGGACAGGGATACAATGAGCAGTTCTTC.